One sample yielded the 3 T cell receptor beta chains listed below, sequenced in a study of cytomegalovirus exposure and HLA in healthy donors. Clones were read by immunoSEQ multiplex PCR, and TCRdb kept only the in-frame ones, dropping some. The repertoire consists of 100,000 to 150,000 clones, with approximately 94% occurring once and the leading ten covering less than 1.5%. Input material: PBMCs. The receptors shown here come from a woman aged 18-35 years in good health and CMV-seronegative.

The V and J genes are TRBV9 and TRBJ2-1; the match to TRBD2 covers 9 bases. This CDR3 contains 19 residues. J gave up 6 bases and V 4 bases, and 20 bases lay outside the gene matches. Germline V lookup: CDR1 SGDLS, CDR2 YYNGEE. The CDR3 reads CASSPPVGSLAGRVNEQFF. As DNA, the CDR3 is TGTGCCAGCAGCCCCCCCGTTGGAAGTCTAGCGGGGAGGGTCAATGAGCAGTTCTTC.

The V and J genes are TRBV7-9 and TRBJ1-2; 7 bases match TRBD1. CDR1 is SEHNR, CDR2 FQNEAQ, per germline (reference sequence). V was pared by 2 bases and J by 10 bases, with 4 bases of the junction left unmatched. The CDR3 extends over 12 amino acids. Here the CDR3 DNA reads TGTGCCAGCAGCTTACCGGGACAGATCTACACCTTC. Its protein is CASSLPGQIYTF.

The chain has TRBV5-1 and TRBJ2-3, with 11 bases that match TRBD2. With 1 base clipped from V and 3 bases from J, the junction kept 4 bases outside the gene matches. This CDR3 region has 16 residues. CDR1 and CDR2 from the germline V gene are SGHRS and YFSETQ. CDR3 nucleotide sequence: TGCGCCAGCAGCTTGCACCTAGCGGGAGGAACAGATACGCAGTATTTT. This translates into CASSLHLAGGTDTQYF. Variable domain in full (rest from reference TRBV5-1 and TRBJ2-3): KAGVTQTPRYLIKTRGQQVTLSCSPISGHRSVSWYQQTPGQGLQFLFEYFSETQRNKGNFPGRFSGRQFSNSRSEMNVSTLELGDSALYLCASSLHLAGGTDTQYFGPGTRLTVL.